The 25 T cell receptor beta chains listed next were all sequenced from one sample in a study of T-cell reconstitution after alpha-beta-depleted transplantation in children. Unique molecular identifiers were incorporated during preparation of the TCRbeta library. TCRdb redid the calling of the PCR reads with MiXCR, one entry per CDR3 protein. The sample contains hundreds of thousands of distinct CDR3 sequences, roughly 24% of which appear only once. The specimen comprised PBMCs, mostly from graft donor cells, sampled 360 days after TCRalphabeta/CD19-depleted stem cell transplant. Receptor source: a boy in the first two years of life who had a stem cell transplant for acute myeloid leukemia, so the T cells may come from the graft donor.

The chain links TRBV4-3 to TRBJ2-3; D is unresolved. The V gene's germline CDR1 is LGHNA and CDR2 YSLEER. V was clipped by 0 bases and J by 0 bases, with 13 bases between them. The CDR3 has 17 residues. CDR3 bases: TGCGCCAGCAGCCAAGATGAGAGCCGGTATAGCACAGATACGCAGTATTTT. It yields the protein CASSQDESRYSTDTQYF.

The chain has TRBV20-1 and TRBJ1-4; TRBD1 might be the D (6 bases). The CDR3 is 15 amino acids. Trimming stripped 6 bases from V and 4 bases from J, with 18 bases between. Germline V lookup: CDR1 DFQATT, CDR2 SNEGSKA (reference sequence). The CDR3 sequence is CSAKGWGADNEKLFF. The CDR3 coding sequence is TGCAGTGCCAAAGGCTGGGGGGCCGATAATGAAAAACTGTTTTTT.

This chain joins TRBV6-1 and TRBJ2-5; a possible D gene is TRBD2 (6 bases). Germline V gene lookup returns CDR1 MNHNS and CDR2 SASEGT. This CDR3 region has 13 residues. Deletions cut 6 bases from V and 7 bases from J, with 15 bases between. The CDR3 DNA sequence: TGTGCCAGCAGCACGGGGGTTCGGGCGACCCAGTACTTC. Translating gives CASSTGVRATQYF.

Only a few counts were recorded for this clonotype. Written as DNA, the CDR3 is TGCAGTGCCCCGACTAGCGGGGGATTCACAGATACGCAGTATTTT. This encodes CSAPTSGGFTDTQYF. The chain is built from TRBV20-1 and TRBJ2-3; TRBD2 matches 12 bases. Germline-derived CDR1 and CDR2 are DFQATT and SNEGSKA (reference sequence). The CDR3 has 15 amino acids. The junction had 6 bases not matched to a gene; V was cut back by 6 bases and J by 2 bases.

The chain has TRBV11-2 and TRBJ2-2; TRBD1 aligns across 8 bases. The junction had 14 bases not matched to a gene; V was cut back by 5 bases and J by 0 bases. Germline V gene data show CDR1 as SGHAT and CDR2 as FQNNGV. The length of the CDR3 is 19 residues. The CDR3 reads CASSARPGQDFANTGELFF. In DNA, the CDR3 is TGTGCCAGCAGCGCCCGACCGGGACAGGATTTCGCGAACACCGGGGAGCTGTTTTTT.

This clonotype has more than one count but fewer than ten. The chain couples TRBV6-1 to TRBJ1-4, with D possibly matching TRBD1 (6 bases). The CDR3 runs to 15 residues. Looked up from germline, CDR1 is MNHNS and CDR2 is SASEGT. V lost 1 base, J lost 8 bases, and 14 bases lay in between. This chain's CDR3 is CASSEERGRREKLFF. CDR3 coding DNA: TGTGCCAGCAGTGAAGAGAGGGGGAGGAGGGAAAAACTGTTTTTT.

In this sample, this clonotype turned up a few times. The chain is built from TRBV15 and TRBJ2-1, with D uncertain. Germline V gene data show CDR1 as LNHNV and CDR2 as YYDKDF (reference sequence). The CDR3 extends over 15 amino acids. V lost 0 bases and J lost 5, with 11 bases in between. The CDR3 DNA is TGTGCCACCAGCAGAGAAGTCGGCAGACACAATGAGCAGTTCTTC. Amino acid sequence: CATSREVGRHNEQFF.

The chain employs TRBV20-1 and TRBJ2-7; 9 nucleotides line up with TRBD2. This CDR3 is built from 15 residues. Germline loops: CDR1 DFQATT, CDR2 SNEGSKA (reference sequence). With 3 bases clipped from V and 4 bases from J, the junction kept 10 bases outside the gene matches. The CDR3, as DNA: TGCAGTGCTAGTAGGTTGCCTAGCGGGGAATACGAGCAGTACTTC. It translates to CSASRLPSGEYEQYF.

The chain carries TRBV15 and TRBJ1-2, with a weak D call TRBD1 (5 bases). Germline V gene sequence: CDR1 LNHNV, CDR2 YYDKDF (reference sequence). Trimming left V 0 bases short and J 8 bases short, with 13 bases between. This CDR3 region has 14 residues. CDR3: CATSRDRQGYGYTF. DNA of the CDR3: TGTGCCACCAGCAGAGATCGGCAGGGTTACGGCTACACCTTC.

This clonotype was counted a few times. The chain joins TRBV20-1 to TRBJ2-1, with TRBD1 matching over 10 bases. The CDR3 is 13 amino acids. The V gene end was trimmed by 4 bases and the J gene end by 8 bases; junction bases not matched to a gene: 5. Germline-derived CDR1 and CDR2 are DFQATT and SNEGSKA (reference sequence). CDR3: CSAIGQGVDEQFF. CDR3 bases: TGCAGTGCTATTGGACAGGGGGTGGATGAGCAGTTCTTC.

This clonotype was seen at least ten times. The J gene is TRBJ2-7, the V gene TRBV11-3, with D tentatively TRBD2 (6 bases). From germline, CDR1 is SGHNT and CDR2 YENEEA. V was shortened by 5 bases and J by 2 bases, with 19 bases between the two germline ends. This CDR3 is built from 16 residues. Here the CDR3 DNA reads TGTGCCAGCAGCCTGTGGGACTCGCGCGGAGCCTACGAGCAGTACTTC. This codes for CASSLWDSRGAYEQYF.

There are a few counts of this clonotype. The chain combines TRBV20-1 with TRBJ2-6; 7 positions match TRBD1. This CDR3 region has 20 residues. V lost 0 bases and J lost 2; bases outside the gene matches: 16. The germline V gene encodes CDR1 DFQATT and CDR2 SNEGSKA (reference sequence). CDR3 sequence reads: CSARDLTGRNRRPGANVLTF. The CDR3 nucleotides are TGCAGTGCTAGAGATCTGACAGGGCGGAACCGAAGGCCTGGGGCCAACGTCCTGACTTTC.

The DNA of the CDR3 is TGTGCCAGCAGTTTCTCGGACAGAAAAGAGACCCAGTACTTC. Translating it yields CASSFSDRKETQYF. The chain links TRBV12-3 or TRBV12-4 to TRBJ2-5; weak D call: TRBD1 (6 bases). The CDR3 runs 14 residues. V lost 3 bases, J lost 3 bases, and 11 bases lay in between.

In this sample, this clonotype turned up a few times. The chain links TRBV6-5 to TRBJ2-7; D is perhaps TRBD1 (6 bases). This CDR3 has 13 residues. The germline V gene encodes CDR1 MNHEY and CDR2 SVGAGI. The ends were cut back, 4 bases at V and 4 bases at J, with 11 bases in the middle. As DNA, the CDR3 is TGTGCCAGCAGTTCCAGGGGCGAGTACGAGCAGTACTTC. It specifies CASSSRGEYEQYF.

V usage is TRBV7-9 and J usage is TRBJ2-1; 10 bases agree with TRBD2. The germline V gene has CDR1 SEHNR and CDR2 FQNEAQ (reference sequence). After removal of 3 bases from V and 3 bases from J, the junction contained 5 bases not matched to a gene. The length of the CDR3 is 16 residues. DNA of the CDR3: TGTGCCAGCAGCTTCCAGCGGGGGGGCCTCTACAATGAGCAGTTCTTC. Amino acids: CASSFQRGGLYNEQFF.

This clonotype was seen a single time. This chain uses TRBV20-1 with TRBJ2-5; 8 nucleotides agree with TRBD2. The CDR3 runs 13 residues. Germline V gives CDR1 DFQATT, CDR2 SNEGSKA (reference sequence). V lost 5 bases and J lost 4; bases outside the gene matches: 6. The DNA for the CDR3 is TGCAGTGCTGTAACGGGAGGGGGAGAGACCCAGTACTTC. Translating gives CSAVTGGGETQYF.

The chain joins TRBV6-1 to TRBJ2-7, with 10 nucleotides matching TRBD1. The germline V gene encodes CDR1 MNHNS and CDR2 SASEGT. The trim removed 7 bases at V and 2 bases at J, leaving 11 bases unmatched. This CDR3 has 16 residues. CDR3 DNA: TGTGCCAGCACAACCGTCCGGGACAGGGGTGCCTACGAGCAGTACTTC. This gives the protein CASTTVRDRGAYEQYF.

CDR3 in amino acids: CSATKRDPYNEQFF. For the CDR3, the DNA is TGCAGTGCAACAAAGCGGGACCCCTACAATGAGCAGTTCTTC. This rearrangement joins TRBV20-1 to TRBJ2-1; TRBD2 aligns across 7 bases. Looked up from germline, CDR1 is DFQATT and CDR2 is SNEGSKA (reference sequence). Trimming took 6 bases from V and 2 from J; bases not matched to a gene: 7. The CDR3 sequence is 14 residues long.

The J gene is TRBJ2-5, the V gene TRBV12-3 or TRBV12-4, with 9 bases aligning to TRBD2. The CDR3 covers 15 residues. The V gene end was trimmed by 7 bases and the J gene end by 4 bases; junction bases not matched to a gene: 10. CDR3: CASKRGGAKRETQYF. In DNA, the CDR3 is TGTGCCAGCAAGCGCGGGGGGGCCAAAAGAGAGACCCAGTACTTC.

This clonotype was found many times. V gene TRBV29-1 combines with J gene TRBJ2-5; 9 positions match TRBD2. The CDR3 is 14 residues long. The germline CDR1 and CDR2 sequences are SQVTM and ANQGSEA. Trimming at V came to 4 bases and at J to 0 bases, leaving 3 bases not matched to a gene. The CDR3, as DNA: TGCAGCGTTGTAGCGGGAGCATACCAAGAGACCCAGTACTTC. This sequence encodes CSVVAGAYQETQYF.

The chain couples TRBV12-3 or TRBV12-4 to TRBJ2-7; a possible D gene is TRBD1 (6 bases). This CDR3 contains 18 residues. Trimming cost V 5 bases and J 3 bases, with 26 bases left between them. The CDR3 DNA reads as TGTGCCAGCAGTGCGGACAGCCATAATGCGATAGGCCTCTACGAGCAGTACTTC. Translation gives CASSADSHNAIGLYEQYF.

CDR3 DNA sequence: TGTGCCAGCACCCAACCCCCCCCGGGGGGGGAAGCTTTCTTT. Amino acids: CASTQPPPGGEAFF. The V and J genes are TRBV6-1 and TRBJ1-1; the D gene is possibly TRBD1 (5 bases). V shed 7 bases and J shed 8 bases, with 20 bases lying between them. Per the germline V gene, CDR1 is MNHNS and CDR2 is SASEGT. This CDR3 is 14 amino acids long.

Only a few counts were recorded for this clonotype. The chain recombines TRBV3-1 with TRBJ2-7, with unresolved D. This CDR3 has 15 amino acids. Germline assignment: CDR1 LGHDT and CDR2 YNNKEL (reference sequence). V lost 1 base, J lost 5 bases, and 15 bases lay in between. The CDR3: CASSQGDNLPNEQYF. CDR3 nucleotide sequence: TGTGCCAGCAGCCAAGGGGATAATTTGCCGAACGAGCAGTACTTC.

Many counts were recorded for this clonotype. The V and J genes are TRBV20-1 and TRBJ2-7; 13 bases are shared with TRBD2. V was pared by 5 bases and J by 2 bases, with 6 bases of the junction left unmatched. Germline CDR1 is DFQATT and CDR2 is SNEGSKA (reference sequence). The CDR3 is 15 residues long. CDR3 nucleotides: TGCAGTGCTGAGGGACTAGCGGGGCCGGCCTACGAGCAGTACGTC. Protein sequence: CSAEGLAGPAYEQYV.

The table lists this clonotype with a few counts. The chain recombines TRBV11-2 with TRBJ2-5, with D perhaps matching TRBD2 (6 bases). Germline V gene data show CDR1 as SGHAT and CDR2 as FQNNGV. The V gene lost 1 base and the J gene lost 6 bases, with 9 bases spanning the gap. CDR3 length: 13 residues. The CDR3 DNA is TGTGCCAGCAGCTTAGCGGCGGGAAAGACCCAGTACTTC. It yields the protein CASSLAAGKTQYF.